This T cell receptor beta chain was observed in a study of blood T cell repertoires in COVID-19. Study-level information: Both acute and convalescent COVID-19 samples were obtained from the United States, Italy and Spain.

Germline assignment: CDR1 MGHDK and CDR2 SYGVNS. The CDR3 spans 14 residues. V dropped 4 bases and J dropped 6; count of bases not matched to a gene: 4. Per the study methods: From reference gene primer amplification, estimates of nucleated cell counts were derived. Using immunoSEQ multiplex PCR, the repertoire was profiled, and TCRdb retains in-frame clones only, with some absent. V, J and clone size are taken as reported in that table, and D and trimming were inferred from the DNA itself. The profile shows 200,000 or so clones, 85% to 90% of them singletons. This clonotype was sampled from a man aged 50-59 years with acute or convalescent COVID-19. The chain is built from TRBV25-1 and TRBJ2-5; 11 nucleotides match TRBD1. Sequencing was performed on peripheral blood. As DNA, the CDR3 is TGTGCCAGCAGTGGGACAGGGGGCAGGAAGACCCAGTACTTC. Protein: CASSGTGGRKTQYF.